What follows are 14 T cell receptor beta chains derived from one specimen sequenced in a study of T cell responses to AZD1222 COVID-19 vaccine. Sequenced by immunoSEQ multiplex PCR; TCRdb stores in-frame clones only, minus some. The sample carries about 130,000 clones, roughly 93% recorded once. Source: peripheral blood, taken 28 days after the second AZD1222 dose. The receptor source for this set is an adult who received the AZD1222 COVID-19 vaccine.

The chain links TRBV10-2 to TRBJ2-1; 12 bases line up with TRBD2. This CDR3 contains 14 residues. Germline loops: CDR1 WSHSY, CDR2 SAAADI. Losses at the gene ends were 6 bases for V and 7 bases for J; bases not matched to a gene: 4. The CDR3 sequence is CASSPGLAGNEQFF. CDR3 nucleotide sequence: TGCGCCAGCAGCCCCGGACTAGCGGGGAATGAGCAGTTCTTC.

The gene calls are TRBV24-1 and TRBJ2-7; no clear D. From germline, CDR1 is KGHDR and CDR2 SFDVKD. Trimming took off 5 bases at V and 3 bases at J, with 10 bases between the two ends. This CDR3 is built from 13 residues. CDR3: CATSAPAIYEQYF. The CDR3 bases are TGTGCCACCAGTGCCCCAGCGATCTACGAGCAGTACTTC.

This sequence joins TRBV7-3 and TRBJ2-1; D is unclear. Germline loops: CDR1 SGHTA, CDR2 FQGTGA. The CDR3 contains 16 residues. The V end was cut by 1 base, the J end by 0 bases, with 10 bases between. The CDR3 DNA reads TGTGCCAGCAGCTTAATTGCCGGCAGCTCCTACAATGAGCAGTTCTTC. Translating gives CASSLIAGSSYNEQFF.

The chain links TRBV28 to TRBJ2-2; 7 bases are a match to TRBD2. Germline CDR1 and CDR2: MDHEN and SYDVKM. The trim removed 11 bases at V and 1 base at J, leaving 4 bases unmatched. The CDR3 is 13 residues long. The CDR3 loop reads CAGGRVNTGELFF. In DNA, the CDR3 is TGTGCCGGAGGGAGGGTGAACACCGGGGAGCTGTTTTTT.

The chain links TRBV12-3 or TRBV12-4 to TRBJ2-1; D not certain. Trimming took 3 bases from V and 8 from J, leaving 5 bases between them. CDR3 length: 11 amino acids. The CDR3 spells CASSLVDEQFF. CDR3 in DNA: TGTGCCAGCAGTTTGGTCGATGAGCAGTTCTTC.

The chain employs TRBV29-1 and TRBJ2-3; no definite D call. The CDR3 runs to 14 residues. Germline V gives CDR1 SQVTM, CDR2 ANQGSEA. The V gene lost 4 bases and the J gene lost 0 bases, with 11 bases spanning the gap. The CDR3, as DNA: TGCAGCGTTGTTATAGCACACAGCACAGATACGCAGTATTTT. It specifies CSVVIAHSTDTQYF.

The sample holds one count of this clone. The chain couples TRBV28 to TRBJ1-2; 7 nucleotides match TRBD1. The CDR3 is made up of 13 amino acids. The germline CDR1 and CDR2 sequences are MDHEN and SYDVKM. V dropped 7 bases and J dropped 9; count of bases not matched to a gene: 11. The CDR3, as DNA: TGTGCCAGCACCCCCCGAGCAGGGGGACGCTACACCTTC. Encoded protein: CASTPRAGGRYTF.

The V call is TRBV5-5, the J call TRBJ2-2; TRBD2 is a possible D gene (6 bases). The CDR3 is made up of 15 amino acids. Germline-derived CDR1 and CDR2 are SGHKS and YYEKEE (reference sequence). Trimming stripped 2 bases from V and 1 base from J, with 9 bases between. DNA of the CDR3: TGTGCCAGCAGCTTCGGCGGGAAGAACACCGGGGAGCTGTTTTTT. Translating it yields CASSFGGKNTGELFF.

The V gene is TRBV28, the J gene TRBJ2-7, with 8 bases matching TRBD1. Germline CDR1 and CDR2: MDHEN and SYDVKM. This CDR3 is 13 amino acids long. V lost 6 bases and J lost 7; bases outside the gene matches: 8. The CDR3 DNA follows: TGTGCCAGCAGGGGGGGACAGGAGTATGAGCAGTACTTC. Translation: CASRGGQEYEQYF.

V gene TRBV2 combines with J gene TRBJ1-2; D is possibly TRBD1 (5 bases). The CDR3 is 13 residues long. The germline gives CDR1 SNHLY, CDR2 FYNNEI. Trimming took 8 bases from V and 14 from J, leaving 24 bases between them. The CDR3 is CASVRGQGRGGTF. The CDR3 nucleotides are TGTGCCAGCGTTAGAGGGCAGGGCCGGGGCGGAACCTTC.

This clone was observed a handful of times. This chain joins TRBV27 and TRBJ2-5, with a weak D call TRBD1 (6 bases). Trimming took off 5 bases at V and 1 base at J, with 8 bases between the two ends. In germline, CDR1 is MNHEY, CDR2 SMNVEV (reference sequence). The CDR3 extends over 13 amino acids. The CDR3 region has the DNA TGTGCCAGCAGTAACAGGGTCCAAGAGACCCAGTACTTC. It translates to CASSNRVQETQYF.

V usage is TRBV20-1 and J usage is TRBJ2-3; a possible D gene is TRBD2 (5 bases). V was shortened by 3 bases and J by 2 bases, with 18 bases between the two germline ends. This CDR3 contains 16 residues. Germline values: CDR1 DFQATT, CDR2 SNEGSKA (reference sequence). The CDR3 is CSASPASPRNTDTQYF. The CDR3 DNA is TGCAGTGCTAGTCCGGCTAGCCCAAGAAACACAGATACGCAGTATTTT.

The CDR3 DNA sequence: TGTGCCAGCAGTTACCCCGGCACGAATCAGCCCCAGCATTTT. Translating gives CASSYPGTNQPQHF. The chain joins TRBV6-5 to TRBJ1-5; D call uncertain. V was cut by 2 bases and J by 4 bases, with 9 bases left in between. Germline values: CDR1 MNHEY, CDR2 SVGAGI. The CDR3 is 14 amino acids.

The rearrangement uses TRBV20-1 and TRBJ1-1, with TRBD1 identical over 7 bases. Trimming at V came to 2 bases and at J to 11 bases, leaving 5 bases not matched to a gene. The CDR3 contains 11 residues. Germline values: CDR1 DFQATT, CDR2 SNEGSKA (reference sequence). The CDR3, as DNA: TGCAGTGCTAGACCCGGGACAGAGGCTTTCTTT. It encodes CSARPGTEAFF.